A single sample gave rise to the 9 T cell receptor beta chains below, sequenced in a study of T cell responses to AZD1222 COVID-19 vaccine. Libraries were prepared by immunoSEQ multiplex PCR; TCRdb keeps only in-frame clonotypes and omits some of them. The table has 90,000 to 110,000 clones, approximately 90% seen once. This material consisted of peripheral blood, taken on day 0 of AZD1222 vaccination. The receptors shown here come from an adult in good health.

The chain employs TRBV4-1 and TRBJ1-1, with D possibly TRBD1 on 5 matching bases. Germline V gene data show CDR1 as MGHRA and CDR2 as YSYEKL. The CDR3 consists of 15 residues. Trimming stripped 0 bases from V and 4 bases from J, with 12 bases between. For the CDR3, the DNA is TGCGCCAGCAGCCAAGAGGGGGGAGGAGGCACTGAAGCTTTCTTT. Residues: CASSQEGGGGTEAFF.

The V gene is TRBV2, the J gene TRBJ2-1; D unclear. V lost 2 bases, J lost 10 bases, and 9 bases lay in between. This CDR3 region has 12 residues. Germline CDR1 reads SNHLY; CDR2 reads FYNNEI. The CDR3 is CASSEQPPEQFF. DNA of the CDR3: TGTGCCAGCAGTGAACAGCCGCCGGAGCAGTTCTTC.

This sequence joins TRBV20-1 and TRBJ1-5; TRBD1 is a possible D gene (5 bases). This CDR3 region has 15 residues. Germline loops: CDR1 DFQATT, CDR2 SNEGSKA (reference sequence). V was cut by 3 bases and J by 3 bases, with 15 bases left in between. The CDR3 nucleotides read TGCAGTGCTAGTCCATGGGACCCCTACAATCAGCCCCAGCATTTT. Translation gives CSASPWDPYNQPQHF.

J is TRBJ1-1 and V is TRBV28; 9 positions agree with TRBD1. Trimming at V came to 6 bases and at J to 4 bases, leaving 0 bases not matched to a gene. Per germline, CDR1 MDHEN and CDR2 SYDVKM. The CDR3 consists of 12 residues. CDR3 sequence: CASRDRGTEAFF. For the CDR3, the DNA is TGTGCCAGCAGGGACAGGGGCACTGAAGCTTTCTTT. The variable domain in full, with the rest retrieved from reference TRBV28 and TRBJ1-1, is DVKVTQSSRYLVKRTGEKVFLECVQDMDHENMFWYRQDPGLGLRLIYFSYDVKMKEKGDIPEGYSVSREKKERFSLILESASTNQTSMYLCASRDRGTEAFFGQGTRLTVV.

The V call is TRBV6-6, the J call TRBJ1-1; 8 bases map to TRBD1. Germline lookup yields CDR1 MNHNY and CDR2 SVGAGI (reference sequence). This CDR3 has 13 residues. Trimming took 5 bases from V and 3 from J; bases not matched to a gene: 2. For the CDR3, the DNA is TGTGCCAGCAGTCTACAGGGGGACACTGAAGCTTTCTTT. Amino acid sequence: CASSLQGDTEAFF.

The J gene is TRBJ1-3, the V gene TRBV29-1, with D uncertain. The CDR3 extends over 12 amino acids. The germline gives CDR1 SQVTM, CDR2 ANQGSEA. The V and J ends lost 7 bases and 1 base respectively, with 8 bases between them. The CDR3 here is CSGMWSGNTIYF. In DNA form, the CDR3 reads TGCAGCGGAATGTGGTCTGGAAACACCATATATTTT.

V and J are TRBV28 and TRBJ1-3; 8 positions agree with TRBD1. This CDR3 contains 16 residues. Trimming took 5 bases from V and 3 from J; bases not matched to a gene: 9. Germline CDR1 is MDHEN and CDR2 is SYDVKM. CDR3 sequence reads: CASSPPTGVGGNTIYF. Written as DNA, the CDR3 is TGTGCCAGCAGTCCACCGACAGGGGTGGGTGGAAACACCATATATTTT.

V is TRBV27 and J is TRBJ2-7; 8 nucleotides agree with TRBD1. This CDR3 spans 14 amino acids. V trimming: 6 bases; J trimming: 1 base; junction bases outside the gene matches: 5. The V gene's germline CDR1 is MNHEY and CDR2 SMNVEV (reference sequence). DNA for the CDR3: TGTGCCAGCAGCCCGTGGACAGGGTCCTACGAGCAGTACTTC. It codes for CASSPWTGSYEQYF.

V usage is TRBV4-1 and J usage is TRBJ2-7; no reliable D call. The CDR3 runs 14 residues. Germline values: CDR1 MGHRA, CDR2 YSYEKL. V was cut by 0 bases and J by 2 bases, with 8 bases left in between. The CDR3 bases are TGCGCCAGCAGCCAAGAGTTGGAAGCCTACGAGCAGTACTTC. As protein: CASSQELEAYEQYF.